This T cell receptor (beta chain) originates from a study of identical twins. Comments on this clonotype: Its antigen is as yet unknown.

General study points: Within beta out-of-frame sequences, the excess sharing observed between twins was weaker. Conclusions were drawn cross-sectionally by statistical analysis, without following the same donors.

MiXCR was run by TCRdb on the 5' RACE reads, yielding one entry per CDR3 protein. This sample has a few hundred thousand distinct CDR3 sequences, with about 12% found just once. The CDR3 extends over 14 amino acids. V lost 2 bases and J 5 bases, leaving 10 bases between the germline ends. Germline-derived CDR1 and CDR2 are LGHDT and YNNKEL (reference sequence). The same sample was also studied in work on yellow fever vaccine responses in identical twins.

The sample taken for sequencing was CD8+ T cells sorted from blood. This receptor was identified in a young woman in good health. The rearrangement joins TRBV3-1 to TRBJ2-1; the D is unclear. The CDR3 DNA sequence: TGTGCCAGCAGCCAACTCCCCGATGACAATGAGCAGTTCTTC. Its protein product is CASSQLPDDNEQFF.